The rows below give T cell receptor beta chains drawn from one sample of a study of early T cells in non-severe SARS-CoV-2 infection. TCRdb reanalysed the 5' RACE reads using MiXCR and keeps one entry per CDR3 protein. Of about 30,000 distinct CDR3 sequences listed, 5.8% are singletons. The material sequenced was whole blood. These receptors were obtained from an adult who was a healthcare worker with PCR-confirmed SARS-CoV-2 infection or an uninfected control (not recorded which). Each CDR3 is given with its conserved first and last residue. The D gene is left open where the match is weak. The listing skips clone size in some rows; elsewhere it reads once, few, many or a size class.

TRBV20-1	medium-sized	-	TRBJ1-1	CSAVRQLNTEAFF	TGCAGTGCTGTTCGGCAACTGAACACTGAAGCTTTCTTT
TRBV29-1	many	TRBD1	TRBJ2-1	CSATGTDEQFF	TGCAGCGCGACAGGGACGGATGAGCAGTTCTTC
TRBV12-3/TRBV12-4	many	-	TRBJ2-7	CASSTNYEQYF	TGTGCCAGCAGTACAAACTACGAGCAGTACTTC
TRBV7-9	few	-	TRBJ2-7	CASSLAPTYEQYF	TGTGCCAGCAGCTTAGCCCCGACCTACGAGCAGTACTTC
TRBV10-3	many	-	TRBJ2-5	CAISESYKDRAF	TGTGCCATCAGTGAGTCATATAAGGACAGAGCGTTC
TRBV7-6	few	-	TRBJ2-5	CASSLEGGGRETQYF	TGTGCCAGCAGCTTAGAAGGAGGGGGCCGAGAGACCCAGTACTTC
TRBV4-3	many	-	TRBJ2-3	CASSQANSPGHLYTDTQYF	TGCGCCAGCAGCCAAGCCAACAGCCCCGGACACCTTTACACAGATACGCAGTATTTT
TRBV6-2/TRBV6-3	few	-	TRBJ1-1	CASSIRTEAFF	TGTGCCAGCAGTATAAGAACTGAAGCTTTCTTT
TRBV20-1	many	TRBD1	TRBJ1-2	CSARGLGTGASGYTF	TGCAGTGCTAGAGGTCTAGGGACAGGGGCATCCGGCTACACCTTC
TRBV7-3	many	-	TRBJ2-7	CASSPPGEEQYF	TGTGCCAGCAGCCCCCCTGGGGAGGAGCAGTACTTC
TRBV3-1	many	-	TRBJ2-5	CASSKGGMETQYF	TGTGCCAGCAGCAAGGGGGGCATGGAGACCCAGTACTTC
TRBV9	many	-	TRBJ1-1	CASSVNILNTEAFF	TGTGCCAGCAGCGTAAACATCCTGAACACTGAAGCTTTCTTT
TRBV5-6	many	-	TRBJ2-3	CASSRIGGKSTDTQYF	TGTGCCAGCAGCCGAATTGGAGGGAAGAGCACAGATACGCAGTATTTT
TRBV28	many	-	TRBJ1-5	CASSFEGKSNQPQHF	TGTGCCAGCAGCTTCGAGGGAAAAAGCAATCAGCCCCAGCATTTT
TRBV11-1	-	-	TRBJ1-1	CASSGVGSEAFF	TGTGCCAGCAGCGGGGTCGGGTCTGAAGCTTTCTTT
TRBV29-1	few	-	TRBJ2-4	CSVWTTSAKNIQYF	TGCAGCGTTTGGACAACTTCGGCCAAAAACATTCAGTACTTC
TRBV3-1	many	-	TRBJ2-7	CASSQDLFQGSSYEQYF	TGTGCCAGCAGCCAAGATCTCTTCCAGGGGAGCTCCTACGAGCAGTACTTC
TRBV7-9	many	-	TRBJ1-1	CASSFPGGGGEAFF	TGTGCCAGCAGCTTTCCGGGGGGCGGCGGTGAAGCTTTCTTT
TRBV19	many	TRBD1	TRBJ2-1	CASSSYRGGSYNEQFF	TGTGCCAGTAGTTCATACAGGGGCGGCTCCTACAATGAGCAGTTCTTC
TRBV24-1	many	-	TRBJ2-2	CATSGNSGTGELFF	TGTGCCACCAGTGGGAATAGTGGAACCGGGGAGCTGTTTTTT
TRBV6-1	-	TRBD1	TRBJ1-1	CATLRDRVNTEAFF	TGTGCCACCCTCCGGGACAGGGTAAACACTGAAGCTTTCTTT
TRBV6-2/TRBV6-3	many	-	TRBJ1-1	CASSYNMGMKNTEAFF	TGTGCCAGCAGTTATAATATGGGGATGAAGAACACTGAAGCTTTCTTT
TRBV7-6	many	TRBD2	TRBJ2-1	CASSLVVAGWYNEQFF	TGTGCCAGCAGCTTAGTAGTAGCGGGTTGGTACAATGAGCAGTTCTTC
TRBV5-1	many	-	TRBJ1-1	CASSLAESGRRWTEAFF	TGCGCCAGCAGCTTGGCCGAGTCAGGGAGACGATGGACTGAAGCTTTCTTT
TRBV25-1	many	TRBD2	TRBJ2-1	CASSEYTSGRGGNEQFF	TGTGCCAGCAGTGAATATACTAGCGGGAGGGGGGGAAATGAGCAGTTCTTC
TRBV7-3	-	TRBD1	TRBJ2-7	CASSSSTGGATYEQYF	TGTGCCAGCAGCTCCTCAACAGGGGGCGCAACCTACGAGCAGTACTTC
TRBV4-1	many	-	TRBJ2-5	CASSQGMGQETQYF	TGCGCCAGCAGCCAAGGTATGGGTCAAGAGACCCAGTACTTC
TRBV3-1	many	TRBD2	TRBJ2-7	CASSQTSGSGGYF	TGTGCCAGCAGCCAAACCTCCGGGAGCGGGGGGTACTTC
TRBV5-4	many	-	TRBJ2-3	CASSFQSTDTQYF	TGTGCCAGCAGCTTCCAGAGCACAGATACGCAGTATTTT
TRBV18	many	-	TRBJ2-6	CASSPPSGTTGANVLTF	TGTGCCAGCTCACCACCATCAGGGACGACTGGGGCCAACGTCCTGACTTTC
TRBV12-3/TRBV12-4	few	-	TRBJ2-2	CASSLPGDTHTGELFF	TGTGCCAGCAGTTTACCGGGGGACACTCACACCGGGGAGCTGTTTTTT
TRBV12-3/TRBV12-4	many	-	TRBJ2-6	CATSSGTQGVLTF	TGTGCCACCTCCTCCGGGACACAAGGCGTCCTGACTTTC
TRBV12-3/TRBV12-4	-	-	TRBJ2-2	CASSPTALNGELFF	TGTGCCAGCAGTCCGACGGCATTAAACGGCGAGCTGTTTTTT
TRBV29-1	many	-	TRBJ2-7	CSVVQGPKYEQYF	TGCAGCGTTGTACAGGGCCCTAAGTACGAGCAGTACTTC
TRBV4-2	many	-	TRBJ1-4	CASSQAGREANEKLFF	TGTGCCAGCAGCCAAGCGGGCAGGGAGGCTAATGAAAAACTGTTTTTT
TRBV6-5	many	-	TRBJ2-7	CASSYSTGIHEQYF	TGTGCCAGCAGTTACTCGACAGGAATCCACGAGCAGTACTTC
TRBV15	many	TRBD2	TRBJ2-3	CATSRLRGGYTQYF	TGTGCCACCAGCAGGTTGCGGGGGGGCTATACGCAGTATTTT
TRBV10-1	few	-	TRBJ2-5	CARGTQYF	TGCGCCCGGGGGACCCAGTACTTC
TRBV2	many	TRBD1	TRBJ1-5	CASSADGQGLQPQHF	TGTGCCAGCAGTGCCGACGGACAGGGCCTCCAGCCCCAGCATTTT
TRBV12-3/TRBV12-4	many	TRBD2	TRBJ2-7	CASSPGRAHLGSEQYF	TGTGCCAGCTCCCCGGGGAGGGCCCATCTCGGGTCCGAGCAGTACTTC
TRBV5-1	-	-	TRBJ2-1	CASSSAQAYNEQFF	TGCGCCAGCAGCTCGGCCCAGGCCTACAATGAGCAGTTCTTC
TRBV12-3/TRBV12-4	many	-	TRBJ2-7	CASSPGTFSYEQYF	TGTGCCAGCAGCCCCGGGACCTTCTCCTACGAGCAGTACTTC
TRBV12-3/TRBV12-4	many	-	TRBJ2-3	CASSDLDSHRYTQYF	TGTGCCAGCAGTGACCTCGACTCCCACAGATATACGCAGTATTTT
TRBV7-9	many	TRBD2	TRBJ2-1	CASSFPTSGSINEQFF	TGTGCCAGCAGCTTTCCCACTAGCGGGAGCATTAATGAGCAGTTCTTC
TRBV24-1	-	TRBD2	TRBJ2-3	CATGTSGLDTQYF	TGTGCCACCGGGACTAGCGGCCTGGATACGCAGTATTTT
TRBV5-4	few	TRBD2	TRBJ2-1	CASSIGTSGPYNEQFF	TGTGCCAGCAGCATCGGGACTAGCGGTCCCTACAATGAGCAGTTCTTC
TRBV29-1	many	-	TRBJ2-1	CSVEDYGMGSTYNEQFF	TGCAGCGTTGAAGATTATGGTATGGGCAGCACCTACAATGAGCAGTTCTTC
TRBV3-1	few	-	TRBJ2-3	CASSSRDSKRMNTQYF	TGTGCCAGCAGCAGCCGGGACTCGAAGAGGATGAATACGCAGTATTTT
TRBV6-2/TRBV6-3	many	TRBD1	TRBJ2-7	CASEETGKSYEQYF	TGTGCCAGCGAAGAGACAGGGAAGTCCTACGAGCAGTACTTC
TRBV11-3	many	TRBD2	TRBJ2-1	CASSLGLAEGGNEQFF	TGTGCCAGCAGCTTAGGACTAGCGGAGGGGGGAAATGAGCAGTTCTTC
TRBV6-2/TRBV6-3	many	-	TRBJ2-7	CASSYRTTYEQYF	TGTGCCAGCAGTTACCGTACAACCTACGAGCAGTACTTC
TRBV11-3	many	-	TRBJ2-1	CASSPSRGLGLANEQFF	TGTGCCAGCAGCCCCTCGAGGGGCCTGGGATTAGCAAATGAGCAGTTCTTC
TRBV5-5	few	-	TRBJ2-5	CASSLMSLRETQYF	TGTGCCAGCAGCTTGATGTCCCTCAGGGAGACCCAGTACTTC
TRBV4-3	few	TRBD2	TRBJ2-1	CASSPGLADEQFF	TGCGCCAGCAGCCCGGGACTAGCCGATGAGCAGTTCTTC